The 25 T cell receptor beta chains in this list originate from one sample, sequenced in a study of technical replicates of blood from several donors. Clones were sequenced by immunoSEQ multiplex PCR, and TCRdb holds only the in-frame ones, with some missing. The repertoire has over 55,000 clones, around 85% of them found once; the top ten carry more than 4.5%. The sample consisted of PBMCs. The origin of the receptors is a human donor in good health. Some clones in this sample may be carry-over from other donors' samples.

The V and J genes are TRBV7-2 and TRBJ2-2, with 8 bases matching TRBD1. The CDR3 is made up of 14 amino acids. From germline, CDR1 is SGHTA and CDR2 FQGNSA. V lost 10 bases to trimming and J lost 4 bases; unmatched junction nucleotides: 8. The CDR3 bases are TGTGCCATCATTCCGGACAGGGCCACCGGGGAGCTGTTTTTT. It yields the protein CAIIPDRATGELFF.

CDR3: CASSETPGLAGLEQFF. Written as DNA, the CDR3 is TGTGCCAGCAGCGAAACCCCGGGACTAGCAGGTCTTGAGCAGTTCTTC. This chain connects TRBV6-1 to TRBJ2-1, with 9 nucleotides matching TRBD2. Germline lookup yields CDR1 MNHNS and CDR2 SASEGT. The CDR3 sequence is 16 residues long. Trimming took 6 bases from V and 9 from J; bases not matched to a gene: 15.

This chain links TRBV5-5 with TRBJ2-7, with 9 positions matching TRBD2. CDR1 is SGHKS and CDR2 is YYEKEE in the germline V gene (reference sequence). The CDR3 sequence is 14 residues long. V trimming: 3 bases; J trimming: 6 bases; junction bases outside the gene matches: 7. The CDR3 nucleotides read TGTGCCAGCAGCTGGTCTAGCGGGAAGGTCGAGCAGTACTTC. Its translation: CASSWSSGKVEQYF.

The chain links TRBV14 to TRBJ2-7; 9 bases are shared with TRBD1. The CDR3 loop spans 15 amino acids. Germline assignment: CDR1 SGHDN and CDR2 FVKESK. Trimming cost V 2 bases and J 6 bases; bases outside gene matches: 8. CDR3 amino acids: CASSQPGDRVREQYF. CDR3 bases: TGTGCCAGCAGCCAACCGGGGGACAGGGTGCGCGAGCAGTACTTC. The full variable domain, completed using reference TRBV14 and TRBJ2-7, is EAGVTQFPSHSVIEKGQTVTLRCDPISGHDNLYWYRRVMGKEIKFLLHFVKESKQDESGMPNNRFLAERTGGTYSTLKVQPAELEDSGVYFCASSQPGDRVREQYFGPGTRLTVT.

V and J are TRBV5-6 and TRBJ2-7, with D possibly TRBD2 on 7 matching bases. CDR1 SGHDT and CDR2 YYEEEE come from the germline V gene. This CDR3 has 15 residues. With 6 bases removed from V and 4 bases from J, the gap between germline ends came to 20 bases. In nucleotides, the CDR3 is TGTGCCAGCACTCATAGGTCGAGGGGGGGGTACGAGCAGTACTTC. Translating it yields CASTHRSRGGYEQYF. Based on the CDR3 plus reference TRBV5-6 and TRBJ2-7, the full variable domain is DAGVTQSPTHLIKTRGQQVTLRCSPKSGHDTVSWYQQALGQGPQFIFQYYEEEERQRGNFPDRFSGHQFPNYSSELNVNALLLGDSALYLCASTHRSRGGYEQYFGPGTRLTVT.

This clone was seen once. The chain uses TRBV11-2 and TRBJ2-3; D not resolved. Germline V CDR1 and CDR2: SGHAT, FQNNGV. This CDR3 comprises 15 residues. Trimming took off 5 bases at V and 7 bases at J, with 19 bases between the two ends. The CDR3 bases are TGTGCCAGCAGCGGAGTGAATACGGAGTACCATACGCAGTATTTT. It codes for CASSGVNTEYHTQYF.

V gene TRBV12-5 combines with J gene TRBJ2-7, with TRBD2 identical over 7 bases. Germline-derived CDR1 and CDR2 are LGHNT and FRNRAP. The CDR3 is made up of 13 amino acids. With 2 bases clipped from V and 3 bases from J, the junction kept 1 base outside the gene matches. This CDR3 is CASGLSGGYEQYF. CDR3 coding DNA: TGTGCTAGTGGTTTGTCGGGGGGCTACGAGCAGTACTTC.

The gene calls are TRBV11-3 and TRBJ2-2; no clear D gene. V was cut by 5 bases and J by 0 bases, with 10 bases left in between. The germline CDR1 and CDR2 sequences are SGHNT and YENEEA. The CDR3 contains 15 residues. CDR3 sequence (DNA): TGTGCCAGCAGCACGAGCTTTCCGAACACCGGGGAGCTGTTTTTT. Protein: CASSTSFPNTGELFF.

The rearrangement uses TRBV5-1 and TRBJ2-7; maybe TRBD1 (5 bases). The CDR3 spans 13 residues. The germline gives CDR1 SGHRS, CDR2 YFSETQ. V gave up 0 bases and J gave up 1 base, with 5 bases separating them. CDR3 DNA: TGCGCCAGCAGCTTGGCAGGGTCCTACGAGCAGTACTTC. Protein sequence: CASSLAGSYEQYF.

This clone was detected only once. The chain combines TRBV27 with TRBJ2-3; no clear D gene. This CDR3 has 14 residues. V was clipped by 5 bases and J by 2 bases, with 11 bases between them. Germline lookup yields CDR1 MNHEY and CDR2 SMNVEV (reference sequence). This CDR3 is CASSLRDFTDTQYF. DNA of the CDR3: TGTGCCAGCAGTCTTCGTGACTTCACAGATACGCAGTATTTT.

The chain couples TRBV7-3 to TRBJ2-7; the D is unclear. V lost 10 bases to trimming and J lost 2 bases, with 12 bases between them. This CDR3 is built from 12 residues. Germline assignment: CDR1 SGHTA and CDR2 FQGTGA. The DNA of the CDR3 is TGTGCCACCTCTGATGGGCCCTACGAGCAGTACTTC. This translates into CATSDGPYEQYF.

This clone has just one count. V gene TRBV5-1 combines with J gene TRBJ2-7, with a weak D call TRBD2 (5 bases). V lost 8 bases to trimming and J lost 5 bases, with 23 bases between them. This CDR3 is 15 amino acids long. Germline V gene sequence: CDR1 SGHRS, CDR2 YFSETQ. CDR3 DNA sequence: TGCGCCAGTGATCTTGGTGGCGCGGGTAGGAACGAGCAGTACTTC. Translated, it gives CASDLGGAGRNEQYF.

This chain links TRBV13 with TRBJ2-3; 13 bases are a match to TRBD2. The junction had 3 bases not matched to a gene; V was cut back by 2 bases and J by 4 bases. This CDR3 has 16 amino acids. Germline V gives CDR1 PRHDT, CDR2 FYEKMQ (reference sequence). In DNA, the CDR3 is TGTGCCAGCAGCTTACGGGGACTAGCGGGATCAGATACGCAGTATTTT. Translated, it gives CASSLRGLAGSDTQYF.

The rearrangement links TRBV5-6 to TRBJ2-1; no firm D call. Germline CDR1 is SGHDT and CDR2 is YYEEEE. V lost 2 bases, J lost 2 bases, and 5 bases lay in between. The length of the CDR3 is 13 residues. The CDR3 protein is CASSFDTYNEQFF. The CDR3 nucleotides read TGTGCCAGCAGCTTCGACACCTACAATGAGCAGTTCTTC.

Here the CDR3 DNA reads TGCGCCAGCAGGCTGGGGGGAGACGGTTCACCCCTCCACTTT. Amino acid sequence: CASRLGGDGSPLHF. The chain employs TRBV5-1 and TRBJ1-6; TRBD1 is a possible D gene (5 bases). The CDR3 covers 14 residues. V shed 5 bases and J shed 9 bases, with 15 bases lying between them. The V gene's germline CDR1 is SGHRS and CDR2 YFSETQ.

This CDR3 is CASSPGLAGGGEQYF. The CDR3 DNA reads TGTGCCAGCTCCCCAGGACTAGCGGGAGGCGGGGAGCAGTACTTC. The chain couples TRBV18 to TRBJ2-7, with 14 bases lining up with TRBD2. Germline CDR1 is KGHSH and CDR2 is LQKENI. With 6 bases clipped from V and 7 bases from J, the junction kept 8 bases outside the gene matches. CDR3 length equals 15 residues.

V gene TRBV4-3 combines with J gene TRBJ2-5; maybe TRBD2 (6 bases). With 0 bases removed from V and 10 bases from J, the gap between germline ends came to 12 bases. Germline V gives CDR1 LGHNA, CDR2 YSLEER. CDR3 size: 13 residues. DNA of the CDR3: TGCGCCAGCAGCCAAGAAGGGCGGGGAGGCCAGTACTTC. It codes for CASSQEGRGGQYF.

The chain uses TRBV29-1 and TRBJ2-7, with D possibly being TRBD2 (5 bases). Germline CDR1 reads SQVTM; CDR2 reads ANQGSEA. V lost 4 bases and J 4 bases, leaving 11 bases between the germline ends. The CDR3 contains 12 residues. CDR3 protein: CSVGTLRYEQYF. The CDR3 DNA reads as TGCAGCGTTGGGACTCTGAGATACGAGCAGTACTTC.

This clone was picked up a small number of times. The chain is built from TRBV6-1 and TRBJ2-1; 16 positions agree with TRBD2. The CDR3 covers 19 residues. Germline-derived CDR1 and CDR2 are MNHNS and SASEGT. The J segment lost 0 bases and the V segment lost 4 bases, leaving 6 bases of the junction unmatched. The CDR3 nucleotides read TGTGCCAGCAGTGGGGGACTAGCGGGAGGGCGTAGCTCCTACAATGAGCAGTTCTTC. It translates to CASSGGLAGGRSSYNEQFF.

The J gene is TRBJ2-2, the V gene TRBV5-6; a possible D gene is TRBD1 (8 bases). Germline V gene data show CDR1 as SGHDT and CDR2 as YYEEEE. The CDR3 consists of 16 residues. V was trimmed by 4 bases and J by 0 bases, leaving 13 bases between them. The CDR3 bases are TGTGCCAGCAGCCTAGCGGACAGGGCGAACACCGGGGAGCTGTTTTTT. Its protein is CASSLADRANTGELFF.

The chain carries TRBV6-6 and TRBJ1-2, with 9 positions matching TRBD1. In germline, CDR1 is MNHNY, CDR2 SVGAGI (reference sequence). J gave up 5 bases and V 6 bases, and 13 bases lay outside the gene matches. The CDR3 consists of 16 residues. The CDR3 here is CASRKNRDREFYGYTF. In nucleotides, the CDR3 is TGTGCCAGCAGGAAAAACCGGGACAGGGAGTTTTATGGCTACACCTTC.

V and J are TRBV5-6 and TRBJ1-1; 10 nucleotides align to TRBD1. The germline CDR1 and CDR2 sequences are SGHDT and YYEEEE. J lost 2 bases, V lost 5 bases, and 9 bases had no gene match. This CDR3 is 16 amino acids long. Here the CDR3 DNA reads TGTGCCAGCAGGGCGGACAGGGGGAATTTTAACACTGAAGCTTTCTTT. It codes for CASRADRGNFNTEAFF.

V usage is TRBV2 and J usage is TRBJ1-2; a possible D gene is TRBD1 (5 bases). Germline CDR1 SNHLY, CDR2 FYNNEI. The CDR3 runs 12 residues. Trimming removed 8 bases at V and 8 bases at J, with 15 bases between. Here the CDR3 reads CASGGGRGGYTF. In nucleotides, the CDR3 is TGTGCCAGCGGCGGGGGTAGGGGAGGCTACACCTTC.

This clone was counted once. J is TRBJ1-1 and V is TRBV2; 8 bases align to TRBD1. The CDR3 is made up of 13 amino acids. In germline, CDR1 is SNHLY, CDR2 FYNNEI. Trimming removed 4 bases from V and 5 bases from J; junction bases left unmatched: 3. The CDR3 protein is CASSGQGRTEAFF. In DNA, the CDR3 is TGTGCCAGCAGTGGACAGGGGAGGACTGAAGCTTTCTTT.

The chain combines TRBV6-6 with TRBJ1-2; a weak D match, TRBD1 (6 bases). Trimming took 8 bases from V and 4 from J, leaving 14 bases between them. CDR1 is MNHNY, CDR2 SVGAGI, per germline (reference sequence). The CDR3 runs 13 residues. The CDR3 here is CASHREGSYGYTF. The DNA for the CDR3 is TGTGCCAGCCACAGGGAGGGGAGCTATGGCTACACCTTC.